The clone carrying this T cell receptor (beta chain) was detected many times. Germline CDR1 and CDR2: MNHNS and SASEGT. Trimming removed 8 bases at V and 3 bases at J, with 11 bases between. The CDR3 has 13 residues. Template material comprised bulk tumor genomic DNA at 450 to 600 ng per sample. Surgical sampling yielded several biopsies per primary tumor (spaced far apart). These patients got curative surgery after being newly diagnosed with untreated non-small cell lung cancer. The TCR beta CDR3 region underwent multiplex PCR amplification with 32 V and 13 J primers. TCRdb called the multiplex PCR reads again in MiXCR, with one record for every CDR3 protein. The table shows 30,000 to 40,000 distinct CDR3 sequences, with around 30% occurring only once. This record comes from a study of immune heterogeneity within non-small cell lung tumors.

Sample: lung tumor tissue. The TCR comes from a man aged 40-55 years with non-small cell lung cancer. The chain combines TRBV6-1 with TRBJ1-5; D uncertain. The CDR3 nucleotides are TGTGCCAGCTCGCGGCAGTACAATCAGCCCCAGCATTTT. Translation gives CASSRQYNQPQHF.